These 11 T cell receptor beta chains came from one sample sequenced in a study of regulatory T cells in long-lasting Graves disease. Time point given: persistent/refractory GD, antithyroid drugs over 5 years with positive TRAb. The TCR library was prepared using RNA isolated from PBMCs. Investigators prepared the TCR beta libraries by applying iRepertoire HTBI primers and Arm-PCR of CDR3 regions. TCRdb recomputed calls from the multiplex PCR reads with MiXCR, one row per CDR3 protein. This table has about 660,000 distinct CDR3 sequences, around 32% appearing once. Sequencing used peripheral blood mononuclear cells (PBMCs), obtained when the disease was refractory, from a patient treated with antithyroid drugs. These receptors were taken from a female donor with Graves disease.

Comment on this clonotype: One junction end disagrees with the germline gene, perhaps due to a read error. The chain recombines TRBV12-3 or TRBV12-4 with TRBJ2-4, with D hard to call. This CDR3 is built from 16 residues. CDR3 DNA sequence: TGTACCAGCAGCCCAGACTCGAAGCAAGCCAAAAACATTCAGTACTTC. It specifies CTSSPDSKQAKNIQYF.

V is TRBV25-1 and J is TRBJ1-4; tentative D call: TRBD1 (5 bases). The CDR3 sequence is 15 residues long. Trimming took off 0 bases at V and 3 bases at J, with 8 bases between the two ends. Germline V lookup: CDR1 MGHDK, CDR2 SYGVNS. CDR3 nucleotide sequence: TGTGCCAGCAGTGAATATAAGGGACCTAATGAAAAACTGTTTTTT. Protein: CASSEYKGPNEKLFF.

V is TRBV10-3 and J is TRBJ2-5, with 7 bases identical to TRBD2. CDR1 and CDR2 from the germline V gene are ENHRY and SYGVKD. J lost 1 base, V lost 5 bases, and 7 bases had no gene match. The CDR3 consists of 15 residues. CDR3 amino acids: CAISPTGTTQETQYF. The CDR3 DNA reads TGTGCCATCAGTCCAACCGGGACTACCCAAGAGACCCAGTACTTC.

This chain joins TRBV11-2 and TRBJ2-7, with 14 bases lining up with TRBD2. The CDR3 length is 17 residues. The germline V gene has CDR1 SGHAT and CDR2 FQNNGV. V was clipped by 8 bases and J by 5 bases; unmatched bases: 14. CDR3 nucleotides: TGTGCCAGCTCACTCGCCGGGACTAGCGGGAGTGGGCACGAGCAGTACTTC. Translation: CASSLAGTSGSGHEQYF.

A note on this clonotype: A much more abundant neighbour one base away suggests this may be a read error. The chain couples TRBV28 to TRBJ1-1; D gene unclear. From germline, CDR1 is MDHEN and CDR2 SYDVKM. The CDR3 is made up of 13 amino acids. The CDR3 loop is CASSPRWNTEALF. CDR3 DNA sequence: TGTGCCAGCAGTCCAAGGTGGAACACTGAAGCTCTCTTT.

This clonotype was counted between two and nine times. This chain joins TRBV28 and TRBJ1-2; D is unclear. The V and J ends lost 5 bases and 7 bases respectively, with 14 bases between them. Germline loops: CDR1 MDHEN, CDR2 SYDVKM. This CDR3 is built from 13 residues. The CDR3 DNA reads as TGTGCCAGCAGTACGGCTGTAAGGCTTGGCTACACCTTC. Translation gives CASSTAVRLGYTF.

This clonotype has at least ten counts. The chain couples TRBV6-1 to TRBJ1-1; D not resolved. V was pared by 1 base and J by 0 bases, with 6 bases between. CDR3 length equals 14 residues. From germline, CDR1 is MNHNS and CDR2 SASEGT. CDR3 sequence reads: CASSEGQLNTEAFF. The CDR3 coding sequence is TGTGCCAGCAGTGAAGGACAATTGAACACTGAAGCTTTCTTT.

This clonotype has more than one count but fewer than ten. The V gene is TRBV6-1, the J gene TRBJ1-4, with D unclear. CDR1 and CDR2 (germline): MNHNS, SASEGT. The V end lost 6 bases, the J end lost 4 bases, and 12 bases lay between the germline ends. There are 14 residues in the CDR3. For the CDR3, the DNA is TGTGCCAGCAGCCCTTGGTCCGGTAATGAAAAACTGTTTTTT. Translated, it gives CASSPWSGNEKLFF.

As for this clonotype: One end of the junction is discordant with germline, which a read error may explain. The J gene is TRBJ2-1, the V gene TRBV12-3 or TRBV12-4; 10 positions match TRBD2. The CDR3 sequence is 13 residues long. The CDR3 nucleotides read TGTGCCAGCAGTTTAGGGGAGCGGGAGGGCCGGTGCTTC. Its protein product is CASSLGEREGRCF.

This clonotype turned up a few times. The chain joins TRBV6-5 to TRBJ1-1; TRBD1 matches at 12 bases. V was pared by 0 bases and J by 7 bases, with 6 bases of the junction left unmatched. This CDR3 contains 16 residues. Germline assignment: CDR1 MNHEY and CDR2 SVGAGI. Here the CDR3 reads CASSYSSGQGASEAFF. Written as DNA, the CDR3 is TGTGCCAGCAGTTACTCTTCGGGACAGGGGGCAAGTGAAGCTTTCTTT.

This chain uses TRBV30 with TRBJ2-6, with unresolved D. Germline assignment: CDR1 GTSNPN and CDR2 SVGIG (reference sequence). Between the trimmed V and J ends, which lost 3 bases and 0 bases, there was a span of 6 bases. CDR3 size: 14 residues. CDR3 nucleotide sequence: TGTGCCTGGAGGACCAACTCTGGGGCCAACGTCCTGACTTTC. Translation: CAWRTNSGANVLTF.